Sequencing of this T cell receptor (beta chain) was carried out in a study of PD-1 blockade in classical Hodgkin lymphoma. Sequenced by immunoSEQ multiplex PCR; TCRdb stores in-frame clones only, minus some. Here the sample spans 40,000 to 45,000 clones, approximately 78% being singletons. Worth noting for this clone: Its antigen is as yet unknown.

Study-wide findings and caveats: The diversity seen at baseline in complete responders resembled that of newly diagnosed patients. It was reported that newly diagnosed patients had less baseline TCR diversity than healthy donors. Nivolumab initiation under 1 year post-ASCT meant exclusion. TCR diversity in CD4+, not CD8+, cells rose significantly by C4D1.

Following autologous stem cell transplantation, relapse occurred in every patient, and exposure to brentuximab vedotin varied. The sequenced sample was peripheral blood mononuclear cells (PBMCs), obtained at baseline. The receptor was derived from a human donor with classical Hodgkin lymphoma.

The CDR3 reads CASSVGGSADTQYF. CDR3 DNA: TGTGCCAGCAGCGTAGGAGGATCTGCAGATACGCAGTATTTT. The rearrangement joins TRBV9 to TRBJ2-3; the D is unclear. Germline CDR1 reads SGDLS; CDR2 reads YYNGEE. The CDR3 length is 14 residues. Trimming took 0 bases from V and 4 from J, leaving 9 bases between them.